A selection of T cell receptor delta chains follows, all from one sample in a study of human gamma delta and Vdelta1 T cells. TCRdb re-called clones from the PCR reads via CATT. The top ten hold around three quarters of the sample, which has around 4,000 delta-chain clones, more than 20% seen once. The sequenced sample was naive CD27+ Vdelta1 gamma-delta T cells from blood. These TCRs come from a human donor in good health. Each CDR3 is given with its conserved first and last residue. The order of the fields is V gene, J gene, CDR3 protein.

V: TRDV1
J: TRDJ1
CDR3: CALGETTGGGSLNTDKLIF

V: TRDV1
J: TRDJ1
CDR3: CALGELARFRGYDKLIF

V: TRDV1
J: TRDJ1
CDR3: CALGDLRMVLPIWASDKLIF

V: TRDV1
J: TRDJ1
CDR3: CALGEKSRTYWGSPGSVKLIF

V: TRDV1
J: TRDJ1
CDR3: CALGEGGSGKLIF

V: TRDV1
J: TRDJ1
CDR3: CALGELCPYDAGKYTDKLIF

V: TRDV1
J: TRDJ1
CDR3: CALGEFGGWGTRTDKLIF

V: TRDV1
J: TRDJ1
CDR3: CALGDPWASRGPYTDKLIF

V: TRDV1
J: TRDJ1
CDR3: CALGELQRLGAGGLYTDKLIF

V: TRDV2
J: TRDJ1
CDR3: CACGGYTDKLIF

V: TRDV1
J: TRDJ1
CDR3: CALGELAAAAPAFWGIRGDKLIF

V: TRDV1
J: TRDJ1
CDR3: CALPGRISYLGDIRTDKLIF

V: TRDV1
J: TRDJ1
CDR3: CALGTFLPVLGVAETDKLIF

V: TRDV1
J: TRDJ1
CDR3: CALGELAAPRAGGRRYTDKLIF

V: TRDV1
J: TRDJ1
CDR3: CALGIRGKSPLYTDKLIF

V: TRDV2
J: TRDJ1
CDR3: CACDWDTHELIF

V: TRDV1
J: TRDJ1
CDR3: CALGELVPPTSTLSRYTDKLIF

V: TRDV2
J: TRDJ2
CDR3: CACDPPGERTAQLFF

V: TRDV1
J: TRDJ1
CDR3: CALGETQRAFLHTGYGFHKLIF

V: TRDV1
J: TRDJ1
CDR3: CALGEGGPLRDLPDKLIF

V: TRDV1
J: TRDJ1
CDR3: CALGEQRYLGDLDKLIF

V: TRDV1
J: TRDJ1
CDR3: CALGDPGGGYAYTDKLIF

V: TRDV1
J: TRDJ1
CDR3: CALGEHLPGDTYTDKLIF

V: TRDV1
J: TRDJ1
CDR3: CALGALFLPRSADKLIF

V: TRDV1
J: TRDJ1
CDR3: CALGLHTDKLIF

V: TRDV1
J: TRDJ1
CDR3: CALGEEKAGGNTDKLIF

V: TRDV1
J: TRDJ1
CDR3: CALGELRPYWGPPSDKLIF

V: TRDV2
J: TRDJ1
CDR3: CACRGIRGYTDKLIF

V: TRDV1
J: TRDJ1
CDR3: CALGELRFPLGDLWSPNSDKLIF

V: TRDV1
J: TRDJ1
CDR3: CALGEAGWGDSRRSGKLIF

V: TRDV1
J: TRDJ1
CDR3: CALGAHPSRFRVDYWGIRYTDKLIF

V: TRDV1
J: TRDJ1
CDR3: CALGELASYWLLGPDYTDKLIF

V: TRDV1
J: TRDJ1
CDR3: CALGERRALLTGRLDGPIGKLIF

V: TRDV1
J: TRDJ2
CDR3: CALGELRAQLFF

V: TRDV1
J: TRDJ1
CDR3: CALGERRYWGIRGWQNNNKLIF

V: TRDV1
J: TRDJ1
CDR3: CALGEPYVWGLRGWQNNNKLIF

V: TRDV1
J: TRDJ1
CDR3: CALGDLSYTEHFYTDKLIF

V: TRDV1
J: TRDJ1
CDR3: CALATGDTRSDKLIF

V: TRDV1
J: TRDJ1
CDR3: CALGGPEPRLPDGGYSNTDKLIF

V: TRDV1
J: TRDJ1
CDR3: CALGEYGGTDKLIF

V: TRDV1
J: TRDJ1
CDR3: CALYSLGDTANTDKLIF

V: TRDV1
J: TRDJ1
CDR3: CALGESRSGGSVELIF

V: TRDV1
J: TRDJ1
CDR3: CALGLTSPNWGIPDNLIF

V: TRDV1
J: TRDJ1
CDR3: CALGESALMDPRYTDKLIF

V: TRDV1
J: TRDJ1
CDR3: CALGDFKPQWGDSDKLIF

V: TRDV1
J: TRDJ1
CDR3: CALGELYLGDLTDKLIF

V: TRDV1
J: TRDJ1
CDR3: CALGETPDLYTDKLIF

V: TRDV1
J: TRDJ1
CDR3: CALGETPGGLDLTDKLIF

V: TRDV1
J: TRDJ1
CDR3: CALGALSGGYAHPLSTDKLIF

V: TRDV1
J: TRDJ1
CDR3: CALGDAVGGSFTDKLIF

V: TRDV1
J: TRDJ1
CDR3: CALGIPRENTDKLIF

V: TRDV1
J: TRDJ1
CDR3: CALGELTKGYSGPLTLDKLIF

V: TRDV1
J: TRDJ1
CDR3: CALGEAPDQLPHFTGGYRGGQNKLIF

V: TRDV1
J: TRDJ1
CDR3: CALGELFCVEPCTGGKVATDKLIF

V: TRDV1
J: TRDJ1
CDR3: CALGHPLLSIDGGSPLADKLIF

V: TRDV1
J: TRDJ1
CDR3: CALGEPKFLRGRSGDGKLIF

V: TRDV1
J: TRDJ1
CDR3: CALGEQGECVAHTDKLIF

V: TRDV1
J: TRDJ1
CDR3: CALGELLYWGDTDKLIF

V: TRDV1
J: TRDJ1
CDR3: CALGPRVFLQPYWGIRDTDKLIF